This T cell receptor beta chain appears in the sequencing data of a study of blood T cells in healthy people across ages. V lost 0 bases and J 4 bases, leaving 10 bases between the germline ends. From germline, CDR1 is SGHRS and CDR2 YFSETQ. The CDR3 is made up of 14 amino acids. Study conclusions and caveats: Donors of long life had a larger count of naive CD4+ cells and greater diversity than aged donors. The study found TCR beta diversity correlated strongly with naive T cell percentage.

Regarding this clonotype: Its antigen is currently unknown.

A sample-barcoded 5' primer and a J-beta primer mix were used in a second PCR of about 6 to 11 cycles. Every cDNA was tagged by a template-switch adaptor with 12 random nucleotides. Each sample yielded at least 3 million CDR3-containing paired-end reads. Via MiXCR, TCRdb re-called the 5' RACE reads, giving one row per CDR3 protein. Of approximately 670,000 distinct CDR3 sequences in the sample, around 38% were seen once. This chain connects TRBV5-1 to TRBJ2-5; the D is unclear. Material: blood. The sequence derives from an elderly man in good health. The CDR3 protein is CASSLDVGVETQYF. The CDR3 coding sequence is TGCGCCAGCAGCTTGGACGTGGGTGTAGAGACCCAGTACTTC.